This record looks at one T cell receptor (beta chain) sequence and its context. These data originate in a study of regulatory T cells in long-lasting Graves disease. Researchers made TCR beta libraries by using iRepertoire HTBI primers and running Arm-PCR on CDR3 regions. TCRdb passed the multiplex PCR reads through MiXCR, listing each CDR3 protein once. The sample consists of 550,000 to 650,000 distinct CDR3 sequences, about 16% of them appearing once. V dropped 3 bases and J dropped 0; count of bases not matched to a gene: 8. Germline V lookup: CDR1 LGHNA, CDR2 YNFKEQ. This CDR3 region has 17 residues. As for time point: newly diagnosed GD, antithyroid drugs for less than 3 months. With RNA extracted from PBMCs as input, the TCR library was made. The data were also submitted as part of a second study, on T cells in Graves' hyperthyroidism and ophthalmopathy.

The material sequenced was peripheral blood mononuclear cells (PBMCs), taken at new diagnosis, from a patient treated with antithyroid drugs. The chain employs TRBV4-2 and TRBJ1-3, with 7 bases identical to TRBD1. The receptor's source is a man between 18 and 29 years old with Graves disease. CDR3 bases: TGTGCCAGCAGCCAGGGGACAGACTATTTCTCTGGAAACACCATATATTTT. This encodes CASSQGTDYFSGNTIYF.